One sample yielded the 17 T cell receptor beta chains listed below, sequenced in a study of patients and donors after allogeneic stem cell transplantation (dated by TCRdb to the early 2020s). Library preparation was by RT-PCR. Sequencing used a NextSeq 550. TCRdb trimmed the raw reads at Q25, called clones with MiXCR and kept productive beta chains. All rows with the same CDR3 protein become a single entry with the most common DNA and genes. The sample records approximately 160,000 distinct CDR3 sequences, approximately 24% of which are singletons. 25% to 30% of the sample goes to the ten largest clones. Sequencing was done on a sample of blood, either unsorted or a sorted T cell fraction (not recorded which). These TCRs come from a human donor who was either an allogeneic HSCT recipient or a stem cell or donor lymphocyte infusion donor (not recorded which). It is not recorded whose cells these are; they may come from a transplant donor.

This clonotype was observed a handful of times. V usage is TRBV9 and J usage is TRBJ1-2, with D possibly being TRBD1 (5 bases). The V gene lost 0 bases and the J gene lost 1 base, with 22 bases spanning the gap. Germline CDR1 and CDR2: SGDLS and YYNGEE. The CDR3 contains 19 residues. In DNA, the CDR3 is TGTGCCAGCAGCGTAGAGTATGGACGATGGGACTCACTTAACTATGGCTACACCTTC. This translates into CASSVEYGRWDSLNYGYTF.

Here the CDR3 DNA reads TGTGCCAGCAGCCCCGTCGAGAACACTGAAGCTTTCTTT. Translating it yields CASSPVENTEAFF. The J gene is TRBJ1-1, the V gene TRBV11-3; D unclear. The CDR3 covers 13 residues. The V end was cut by 5 bases, the J end by 1 base, with 8 bases between. CDR1 and CDR2 from the germline V gene are SGHNT and YENEEA.

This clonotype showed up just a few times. The CDR3: CAGGYNEQFF. The CDR3 bases are TGTGCGGGCGGCTACAATGAGCAGTTCTTC. This rearrangement joins TRBV30 to TRBJ2-1; unclear D gene. Per germline, CDR1 GTSNPN and CDR2 SVGIG (reference sequence). This CDR3 region has 10 residues.

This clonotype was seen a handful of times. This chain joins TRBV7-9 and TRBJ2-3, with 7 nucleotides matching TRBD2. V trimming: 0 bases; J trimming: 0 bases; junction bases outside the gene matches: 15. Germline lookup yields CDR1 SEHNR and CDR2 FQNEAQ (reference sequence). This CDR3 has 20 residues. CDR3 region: CASSLAQKSGTSTSTDTQYF. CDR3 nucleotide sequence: TGTGCCAGCAGCTTAGCGCAGAAAAGCGGGACCTCTACGAGCACAGATACGCAGTATTTT.

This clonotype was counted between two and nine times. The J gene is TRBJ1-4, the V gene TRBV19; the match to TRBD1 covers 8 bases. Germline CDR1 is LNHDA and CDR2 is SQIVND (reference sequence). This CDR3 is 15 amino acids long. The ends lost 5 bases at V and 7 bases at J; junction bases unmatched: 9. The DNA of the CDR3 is TGTGCCAGTAGTCCCGGACAGGGAGGAAGTGAAAAACTGTTTTTT. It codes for CASSPGQGGSEKLFF.

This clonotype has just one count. The chain's CDR3 is CASSFRSGDLSTDTQYF. The CDR3 bases are TGCGCCAGCAGCTTTCGTAGCGGCGACCTTAGCACAGATACGCAGTATTTT. The chain employs TRBV5-1 and TRBJ2-3; D is perhaps TRBD2 (6 bases). Germline CDR1 SGHRS, CDR2 YFSETQ. The CDR3 is made up of 17 amino acids. Trimming removed 2 bases from V and 0 bases from J, with 16 bases in between. The full variable domain, completed using reference TRBV5-1 and TRBJ2-3, is KAGVTQTPRYLIKTRGQQVTLSCSPISGHRSVSWYQQTPGQGLQFLFEYFSETQRNKGNFPGRFSGRQFSNSRSEMNVSTLELGDSALYLCASSFRSGDLSTDTQYFGPGTRLTVL.

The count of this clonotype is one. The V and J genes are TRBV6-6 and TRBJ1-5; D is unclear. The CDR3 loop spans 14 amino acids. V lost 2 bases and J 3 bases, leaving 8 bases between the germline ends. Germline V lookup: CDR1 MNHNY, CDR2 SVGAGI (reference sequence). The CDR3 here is CASSYHRSNQPQHF. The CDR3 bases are TGTGCCAGCAGTTACCACCGATCCAATCAGCCCCAGCATTTT.

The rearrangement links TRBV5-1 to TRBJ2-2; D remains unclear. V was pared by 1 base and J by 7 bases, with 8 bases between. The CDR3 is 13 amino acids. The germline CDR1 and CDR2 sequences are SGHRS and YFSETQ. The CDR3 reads CASSLSLGGELFF. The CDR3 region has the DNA TGCGCCAGCAGCTTGTCGTTAGGCGGGGAGCTGTTTTTT.

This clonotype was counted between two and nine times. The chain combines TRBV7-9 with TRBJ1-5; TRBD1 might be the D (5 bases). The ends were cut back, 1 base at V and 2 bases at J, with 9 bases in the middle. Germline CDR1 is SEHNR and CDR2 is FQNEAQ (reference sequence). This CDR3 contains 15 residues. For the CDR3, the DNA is TGTGCCAGCAGCTTAGAATCACAGGGCAATCAGCCCCAGCATTTT. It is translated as CASSLESQGNQPQHF. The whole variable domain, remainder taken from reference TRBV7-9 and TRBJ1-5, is DTGVSQNPRHKITKRGQNVTFRCDPISEHNRLYWYRQTLGQGPEFLTYFQNEAQLEKSRLLSDRFSAERPKGSFSTLEIQRTEQGDSAMYLCASSLESQGNQPQHFGDGTRLSIL.

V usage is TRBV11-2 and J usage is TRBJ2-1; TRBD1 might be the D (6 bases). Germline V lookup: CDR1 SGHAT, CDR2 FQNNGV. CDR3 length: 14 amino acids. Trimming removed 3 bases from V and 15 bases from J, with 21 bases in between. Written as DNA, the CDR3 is TGTGCCAGCAGCTTCATCGACAGGTCCGGCGTTATGTTCTTC. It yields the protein CASSFIDRSGVMFF.

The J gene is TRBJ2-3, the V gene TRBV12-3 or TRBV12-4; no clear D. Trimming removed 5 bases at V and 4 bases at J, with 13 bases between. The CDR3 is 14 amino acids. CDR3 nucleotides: TGTGCCAGCAGTCCCCAGAACGGGCCAGATACGCAGTATTTT. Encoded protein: CASSPQNGPDTQYF.

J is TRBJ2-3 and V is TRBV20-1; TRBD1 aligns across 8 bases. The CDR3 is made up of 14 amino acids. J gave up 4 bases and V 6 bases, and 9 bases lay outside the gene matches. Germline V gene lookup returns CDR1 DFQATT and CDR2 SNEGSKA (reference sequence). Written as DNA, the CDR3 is TGCAGTGCGCACGGAGGACAGGGTTCAGATACGCAGTATTTT. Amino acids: CSAHGGQGSDTQYF.

CDR3 sequence reads: CAISEFFMGREEETQYF. DNA for the CDR3: TGTGCCATCAGTGAGTTCTTCATGGGACGGGAGGAAGAGACCCAGTACTTC. The V and J genes are TRBV10-3 and TRBJ2-5; 7 positions match TRBD2. V was pared by 1 base and J by 3 bases, with 11 bases of the junction left unmatched. Germline assignment: CDR1 ENHRY and CDR2 SYGVKD. The CDR3 runs to 17 residues.

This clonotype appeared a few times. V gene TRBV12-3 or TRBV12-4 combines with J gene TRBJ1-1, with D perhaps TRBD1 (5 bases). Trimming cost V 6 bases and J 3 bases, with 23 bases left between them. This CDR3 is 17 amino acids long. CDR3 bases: TGTGCCAGCAGCCATTTAATTCCGGGACGGCGGGACACTGAAGCTTTCTTT. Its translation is CASSHLIPGRRDTEAFF.

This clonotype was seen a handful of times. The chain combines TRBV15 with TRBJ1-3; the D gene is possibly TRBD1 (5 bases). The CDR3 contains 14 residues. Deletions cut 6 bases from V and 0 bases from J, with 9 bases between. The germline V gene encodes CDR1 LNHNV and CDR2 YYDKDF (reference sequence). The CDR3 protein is CATRRGDSGNTIYF. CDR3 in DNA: TGTGCCACCAGGAGGGGTGACTCTGGAAACACCATATATTTT.

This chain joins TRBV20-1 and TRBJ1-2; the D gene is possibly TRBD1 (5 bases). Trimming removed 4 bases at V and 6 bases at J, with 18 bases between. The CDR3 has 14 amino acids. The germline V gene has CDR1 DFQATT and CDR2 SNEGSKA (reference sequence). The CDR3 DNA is TGCAGTGCTACCCAAGGCGGGGGAGCGGATGGCTACACCTTC. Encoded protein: CSATQGGGADGYTF.

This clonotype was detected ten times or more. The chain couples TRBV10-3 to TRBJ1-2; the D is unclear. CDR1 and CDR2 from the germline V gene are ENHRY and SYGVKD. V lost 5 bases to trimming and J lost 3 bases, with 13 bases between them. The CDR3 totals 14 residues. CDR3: CAISPSQTHYGYTF. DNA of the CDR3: TGTGCCATCAGTCCCTCCCAGACCCACTATGGCTACACCTTC.